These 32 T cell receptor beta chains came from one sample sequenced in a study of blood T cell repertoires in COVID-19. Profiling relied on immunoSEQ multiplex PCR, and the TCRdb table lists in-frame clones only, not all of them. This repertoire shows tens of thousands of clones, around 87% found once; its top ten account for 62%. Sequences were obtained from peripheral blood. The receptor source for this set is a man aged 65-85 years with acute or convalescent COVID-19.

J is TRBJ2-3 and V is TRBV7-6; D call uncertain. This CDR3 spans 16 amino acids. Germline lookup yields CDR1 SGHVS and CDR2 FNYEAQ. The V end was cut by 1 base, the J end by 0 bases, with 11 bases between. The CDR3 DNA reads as TGTGCCAGCAGCTTAGTCGGCGGAAGGAGCACAGATACGCAGTATTTT. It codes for CASSLVGGRSTDTQYF.

The CDR3 loop is CASSPRHPGANSPLHF. The CDR3, as DNA: TGTGCCAGCTCACCACGGCATCCAGGCGCCAATTCACCCCTCCACTTT. This chain uses TRBV18 with TRBJ1-6, with no clear D. The CDR3 is 16 residues long. Trimming removed 1 base from V and 7 bases from J, with 14 bases in between. Germline CDR1 and CDR2: KGHSH and LQKENI. The complete variable domain, with remaining parts taken from reference TRBV18 and TRBJ1-6, reads NAGVMQNPRHLVRRRGQEARLRCSPMKGHSHVYWYRQLPEEGLKFMVYLQKENIIDESGMPKERFSAEFPKEGPSILRIQQVVRGDSAAYFCASSPRHPGANSPLHFGNGTRLTVT.

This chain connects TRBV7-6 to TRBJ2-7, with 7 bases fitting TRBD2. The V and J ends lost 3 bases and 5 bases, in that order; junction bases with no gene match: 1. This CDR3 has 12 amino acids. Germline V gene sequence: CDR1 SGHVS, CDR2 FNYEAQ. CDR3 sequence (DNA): TGTGCCAGCAGCTTCGGGAGGCACGAGCAGTACTTC. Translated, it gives CASSFGRHEQYF.

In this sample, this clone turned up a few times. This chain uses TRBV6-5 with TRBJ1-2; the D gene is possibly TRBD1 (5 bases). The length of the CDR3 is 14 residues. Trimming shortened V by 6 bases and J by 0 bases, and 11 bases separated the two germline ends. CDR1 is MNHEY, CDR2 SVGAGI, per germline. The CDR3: CASSPGGSNYGYTF. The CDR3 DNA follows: TGTGCCAGCAGCCCCGGGGGATCTAACTATGGCTACACCTTC.

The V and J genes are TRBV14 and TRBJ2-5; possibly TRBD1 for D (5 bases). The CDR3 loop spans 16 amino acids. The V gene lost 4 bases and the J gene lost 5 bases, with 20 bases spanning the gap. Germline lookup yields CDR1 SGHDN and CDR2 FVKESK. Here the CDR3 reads CASSPPALSGLETQYF. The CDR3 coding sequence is TGTGCCAGCAGCCCCCCCGCCCTATCAGGGCTGGAGACCCAGTACTTC.

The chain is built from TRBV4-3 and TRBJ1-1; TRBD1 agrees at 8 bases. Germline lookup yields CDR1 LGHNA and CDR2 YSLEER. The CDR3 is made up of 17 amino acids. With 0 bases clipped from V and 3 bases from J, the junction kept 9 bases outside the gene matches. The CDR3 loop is CASSQEYSQGAYTEAFF. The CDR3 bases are TGCGCCAGCAGCCAAGAATATAGCCAGGGGGCGTACACTGAAGCTTTCTTT.

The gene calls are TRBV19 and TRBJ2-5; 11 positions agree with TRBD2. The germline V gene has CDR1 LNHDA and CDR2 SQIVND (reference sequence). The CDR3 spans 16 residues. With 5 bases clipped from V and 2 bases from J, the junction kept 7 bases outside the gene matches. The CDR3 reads CASSRRLAGRQETQYF. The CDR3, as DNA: TGTGCCAGTAGTCGGAGACTAGCGGGGCGACAAGAGACCCAGTACTTC.

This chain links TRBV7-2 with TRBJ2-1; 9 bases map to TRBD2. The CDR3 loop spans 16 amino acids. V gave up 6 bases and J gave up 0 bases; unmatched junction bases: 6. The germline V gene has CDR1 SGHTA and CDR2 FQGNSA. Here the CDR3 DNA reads TGTGCCAGCAGAGAGCGGGGGGCAAGCTCCTACAATGAGCAGTTCTTC. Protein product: CASRERGASSYNEQFF.

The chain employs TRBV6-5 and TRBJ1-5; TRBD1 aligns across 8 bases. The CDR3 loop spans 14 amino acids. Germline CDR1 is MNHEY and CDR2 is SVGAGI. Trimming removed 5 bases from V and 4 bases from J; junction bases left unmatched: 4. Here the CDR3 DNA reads TGTGCCAGCAGTAGGACAGGGCCTAATCAGCCCCAGCATTTT. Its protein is CASSRTGPNQPQHF.

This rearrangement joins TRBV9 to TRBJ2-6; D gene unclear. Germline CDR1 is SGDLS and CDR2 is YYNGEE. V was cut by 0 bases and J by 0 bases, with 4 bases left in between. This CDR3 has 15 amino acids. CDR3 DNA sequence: TGTGCCAGCAGCGTAGGCGTCTCTGGGGCCAACGTCCTGACTTTC. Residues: CASSVGVSGANVLTF.

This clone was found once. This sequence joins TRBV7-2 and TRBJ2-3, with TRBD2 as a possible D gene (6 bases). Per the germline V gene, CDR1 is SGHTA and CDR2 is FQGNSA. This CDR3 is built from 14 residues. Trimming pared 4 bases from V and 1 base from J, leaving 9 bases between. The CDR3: CASSWDFGTDTQYF. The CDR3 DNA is TGTGCCAGCAGCTGGGACTTTGGCACAGATACGCAGTATTTT.

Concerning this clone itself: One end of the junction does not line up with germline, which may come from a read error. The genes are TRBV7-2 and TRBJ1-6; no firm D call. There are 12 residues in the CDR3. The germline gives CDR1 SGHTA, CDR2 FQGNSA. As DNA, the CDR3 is TGTGCCAGCAGCTCCGATAATTCACCCCTCCACTTT. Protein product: CASSSDNSPLHF.

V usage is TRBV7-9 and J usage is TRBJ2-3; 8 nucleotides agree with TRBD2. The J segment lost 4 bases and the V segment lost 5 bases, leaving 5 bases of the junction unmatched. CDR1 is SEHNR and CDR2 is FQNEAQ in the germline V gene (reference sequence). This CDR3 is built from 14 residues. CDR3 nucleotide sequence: TGTGCCAGCAGCCCGGGGGGGCTCGCAGATACGCAGTATTTT. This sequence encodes CASSPGGLADTQYF.

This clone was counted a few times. DNA for the CDR3: TGTGCCAGCAGCTGGGACAGTTTCGTGGGTGGCTACACCTTC. Translated: CASSWDSFVGGYTF. The chain uses TRBV7-8 and TRBJ1-2; 7 bases are a match to TRBD1. In germline, CDR1 is SGHVS, CDR2 FQNEAQ. J lost 7 bases, V lost 4 bases, and 9 bases had no gene match. CDR3 length: 14 amino acids.

The CDR3: CASSPRVNYGYTF. As DNA, the CDR3 is TGTGCCAGCAGTCCCCGGGTGAACTATGGCTACACCTTC. The chain recombines TRBV28 with TRBJ1-2, with unresolved D. The V gene lost 5 bases and the J gene lost 2 bases, with 9 bases spanning the gap. This CDR3 has 13 amino acids. Germline loops: CDR1 MDHEN, CDR2 SYDVKM.

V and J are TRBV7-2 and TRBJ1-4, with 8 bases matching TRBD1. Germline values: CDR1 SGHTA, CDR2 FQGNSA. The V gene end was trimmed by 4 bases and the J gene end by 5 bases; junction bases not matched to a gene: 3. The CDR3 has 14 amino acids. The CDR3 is CASSYGQGNEKLFF. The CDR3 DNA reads TGTGCCAGCAGCTATGGACAGGGCAATGAAAAACTGTTTTTT.

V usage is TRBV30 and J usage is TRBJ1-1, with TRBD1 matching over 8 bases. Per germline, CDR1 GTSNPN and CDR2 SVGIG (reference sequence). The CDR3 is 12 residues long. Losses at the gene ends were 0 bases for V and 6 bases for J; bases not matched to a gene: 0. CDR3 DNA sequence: TGTGCCTGGAGTGTACAGGGGGCTGAAGCTTTCTTT. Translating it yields CAWSVQGAEAFF.

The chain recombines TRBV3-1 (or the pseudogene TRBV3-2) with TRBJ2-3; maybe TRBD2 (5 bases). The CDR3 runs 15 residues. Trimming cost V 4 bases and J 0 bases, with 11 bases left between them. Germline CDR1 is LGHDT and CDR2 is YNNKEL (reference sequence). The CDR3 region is CASSPRDLSTDTQYF. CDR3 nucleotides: TGTGCCAGCAGCCCCCGGGATCTGAGCACAGATACGCAGTATTTT.

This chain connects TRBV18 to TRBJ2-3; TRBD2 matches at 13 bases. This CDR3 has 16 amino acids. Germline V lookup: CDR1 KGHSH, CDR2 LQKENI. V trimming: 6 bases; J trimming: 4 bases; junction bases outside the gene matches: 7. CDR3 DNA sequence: TGTGCCAGCTCGGCCGGGACTAGCGGGGACGCAGATACGCAGTATTTT. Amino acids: CASSAGTSGDADTQYF.

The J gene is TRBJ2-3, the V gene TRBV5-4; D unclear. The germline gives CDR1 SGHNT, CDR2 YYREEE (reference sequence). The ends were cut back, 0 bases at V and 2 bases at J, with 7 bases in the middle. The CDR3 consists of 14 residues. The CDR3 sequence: CASSLAPLTDTQYF. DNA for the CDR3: TGTGCCAGCAGCTTGGCCCCCCTCACAGATACGCAGTATTTT.

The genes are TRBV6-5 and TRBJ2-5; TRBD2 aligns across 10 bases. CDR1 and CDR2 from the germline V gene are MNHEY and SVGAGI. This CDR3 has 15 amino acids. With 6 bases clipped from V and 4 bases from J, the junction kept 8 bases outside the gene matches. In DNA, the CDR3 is TGTGCCAGCAGGGCAGCGGGGGGGCCGGGAGAGACCCAGTACTTC. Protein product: CASRAAGGPGETQYF.

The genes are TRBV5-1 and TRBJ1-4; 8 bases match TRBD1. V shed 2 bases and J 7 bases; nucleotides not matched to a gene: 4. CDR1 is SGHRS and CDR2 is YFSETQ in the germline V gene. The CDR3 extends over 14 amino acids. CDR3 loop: CASSLTGGSEKLFF. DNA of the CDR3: TGCGCCAGCAGCTTAACAGGGGGGAGTGAAAAACTGTTTTTT.

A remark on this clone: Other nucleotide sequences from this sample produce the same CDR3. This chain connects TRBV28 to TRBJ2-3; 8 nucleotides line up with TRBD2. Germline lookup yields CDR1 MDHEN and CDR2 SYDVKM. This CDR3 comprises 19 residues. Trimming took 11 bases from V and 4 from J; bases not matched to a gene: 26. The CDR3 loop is CARGGAGPSSYGIADTQYF. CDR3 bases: TGTGCCCGGGGGGGGGCCGGGCCGTCCTCCTATGGGATTGCAGATACGCAGTATTTT.

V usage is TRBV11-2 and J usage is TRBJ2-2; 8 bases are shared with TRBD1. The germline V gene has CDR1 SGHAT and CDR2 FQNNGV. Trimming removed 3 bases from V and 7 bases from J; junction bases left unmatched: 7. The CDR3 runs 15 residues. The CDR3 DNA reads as TGTGCCAGCAGCTTCTCAGGGGGCGGAGGCGGGGAGCTGTTTTTT. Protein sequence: CASSFSGGGGGELFF.

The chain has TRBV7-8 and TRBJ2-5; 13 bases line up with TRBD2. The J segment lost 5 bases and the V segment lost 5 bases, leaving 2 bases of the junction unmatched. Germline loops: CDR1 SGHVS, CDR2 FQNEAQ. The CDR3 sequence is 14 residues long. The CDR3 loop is CASSRGLAGETQYF. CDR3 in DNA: TGTGCCAGCAGCCGGGGACTAGCGGGGGAGACCCAGTACTTC.

The CDR3 DNA reads TGTGCCAGCAGCCAGGGGGGTCAGCCCCAGCATTTT. Translation gives CASSQGGQPQHF. The chain joins TRBV5-8 to TRBJ1-5; TRBD1 agrees at 7 bases. V lost 4 bases, J lost 6 bases, and 1 base stayed unmatched. CDR3 size: 12 residues. In germline, CDR1 is SGHTS, CDR2 YDEGEE.

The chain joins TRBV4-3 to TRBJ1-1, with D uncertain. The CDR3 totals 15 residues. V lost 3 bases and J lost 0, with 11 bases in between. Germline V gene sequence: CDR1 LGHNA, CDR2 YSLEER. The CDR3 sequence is CASSQLLGMNTEAFF. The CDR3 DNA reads TGCGCCAGCAGCCAGCTACTGGGCATGAACACTGAAGCTTTCTTT.

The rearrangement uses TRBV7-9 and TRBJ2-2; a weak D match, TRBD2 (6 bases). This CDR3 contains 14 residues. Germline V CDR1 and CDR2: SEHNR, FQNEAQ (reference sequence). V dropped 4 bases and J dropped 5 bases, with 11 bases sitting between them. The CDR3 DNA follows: TGTGCCAGCAGCTCCGGGACTTCGACCGGGGAGCTGTTTTTT. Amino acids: CASSSGTSTGELFF.

CDR3 in amino acids: CASSHSHTIYF. CDR3 bases: TGTGCCAGCAGCCATAGTCACACCATATATTTT. The chain uses TRBV14 and TRBJ1-3; D is uncertain. The ends were cut back, 3 bases at V and 8 bases at J, with 5 bases in the middle. The CDR3 runs to 11 residues. The germline CDR1 and CDR2 sequences are SGHDN and FVKESK.

CDR3 in DNA: TGCGCCAGCAGCTTGCGGCAGGGGGGCGGAAAACTGTTTTTT. Translating gives CASSLRQGGGKLFF. The V gene is TRBV5-1, the J gene TRBJ1-4, with 7 bases identical to TRBD1. The junction had 7 bases not matched to a gene; V was cut back by 1 base and J by 10 bases. The CDR3 has 14 residues. From germline, CDR1 is SGHRS and CDR2 YFSETQ.

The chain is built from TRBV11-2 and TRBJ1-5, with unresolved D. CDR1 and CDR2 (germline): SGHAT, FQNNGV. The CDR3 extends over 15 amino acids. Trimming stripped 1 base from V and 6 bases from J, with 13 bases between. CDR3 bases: TGTGCCAGCAGCTTAGCGTCGGGTCGCGGTCAGCCCCAGCATTTT. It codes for CASSLASGRGQPQHF.

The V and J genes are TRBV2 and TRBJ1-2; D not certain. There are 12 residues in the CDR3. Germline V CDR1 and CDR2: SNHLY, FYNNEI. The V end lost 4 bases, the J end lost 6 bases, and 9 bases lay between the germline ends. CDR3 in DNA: TGTGCCAGCAGTGGAGGGTTGGATGGCTACACCTTC. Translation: CASSGGLDGYTF.